A selection of T cell receptor beta chains follows, all from one sample in a study of CD8 T cells in Susac syndrome. TCRdb processed the immunoSEQ multiplex PCR reads anew with MiXCR; each CDR3 protein has one entry. The table lists 55,000 to 75,000 distinct CDR3 sequences, 93% of them singletons. The sequenced sample consisted of CD4+ T cells from PBMCs. These receptors were taken from a human donor with Susac syndrome. The CDR3 runs from the conserved cysteine through the conserved F or W. D genes are given only for firm matches. The size entry is marked missing in some rows and otherwise reads once, few, many or a size class.

j_call d_call clone_size v_call cdr3_aa cdr3_nt
TRBJ1-5 - - TRBV6-2/TRBV6-3 CASSYSQGYQPQHF TGTGCCAGCAGTTACTCACAGGGCTATCAGCCCCAGCATTTT
TRBJ1-6 - - TRBV18 CASSPAAGNSPLHF TGTGCCAGCTCACCTGCGGCAGGCAATTCACCCCTCCACTTT
TRBJ2-2 - - TRBV5-1 CASSKGENTGELFF TGCGCCAGCAGCAAGGGGGAGAACACCGGGGAGCTGTTTTTT
TRBJ1-6 - - TRBV20-1 CSARDDGNSPLHF TGCAGTGCTAGAGATGACGGGAATTCACCCCTCCACTTT
TRBJ2-5 - - TRBV12-5 CASAPPSPLETQYF TGTGCTAGTGCCCCCCCCTCACCCCTGGAGACCCAGTACTTC
TRBJ2-1 - - TRBV7-2 CASSSGPQYNEQFF TGTGCCAGCAGCTCTGGCCCCCAGTACAATGAGCAGTTCTTC
TRBJ2-3 - - TRBV9 CASSPGNVGANTDTQYF TGTGCCAGCAGCCCCGGGAACGTTGGCGCAAACACAGATACGCAGTATTTT
TRBJ2-2 - - TRBV19 CASSMGQVNTGELFF TGTGCCAGTAGTATGGGTCAGGTAAACACCGGGGAGCTGTTTTTT
TRBJ1-6 - - TRBV6-2/TRBV6-3 CASSYSRTVSPLHF TGTGCCAGCAGTTACTCGAGGACCGTATCACCCCTCCACTTT
TRBJ1-1 - - TRBV7-9 CAGGRDTEAFF TGTGCAGGGGGGCGCGACACTGAAGCTTTCTTT
TRBJ2-5 - - TRBV6-5 CASSYDSQETQYF TGTGCCAGCAGCTACGACAGCCAAGAGACCCAGTACTTC
TRBJ2-7 TRBD1 - TRBV20-1 CSARRQGVLEQYF TGCAGTGCTCGGAGACAGGGAGTACTCGAGCAGTACTTC
TRBJ2-7 - once TRBV12-3/TRBV12-4 CASSPSWGNSYEQYF TGTGCCAGCAGTCCTTCCTGGGGGAACTCCTACGAGCAGTACTTC
TRBJ2-2 - - TRBV20-1 CSAREPDTGELFF TGCAGTGCTAGAGAACCGGACACCGGGGAGCTGTTTTTT
TRBJ2-5 TRBD1 - TRBV7-2 CASSTGTAQETQYF TGTGCCAGCAGCACCGGGACAGCACAAGAGACCCAGTACTTC
TRBJ1-1 - - TRBV5-4 CASSVDVEGGGTEAFF TGTGCCAGCAGCGTAGATGTAGAAGGGGGAGGCACTGAAGCTTTCTTT
TRBJ2-5 - once TRBV2 CASTKIIQETQYF TGTGCCAGCACCAAAATTATTCAAGAGACCCAGTACTTC
TRBJ2-2 - once TRBV28 CASSVLSPLGRQTNTGELFF TGTGCCAGCAGCGTCTTAAGCCCCCTGGGACGGCAGACAAACACCGGGGAGCTGTTTTTT
TRBJ2-5 - - TRBV5-6 CASSLRPKTQYF TGTGCCAGCAGCTTGAGACCGAAGACCCAGTACTTC
TRBJ1-1 TRBD1 - TRBV6-5 CASRRDRANTEAFF TGTGCCAGCAGGCGCGACAGGGCCAACACTGAAGCTTTCTTT
TRBJ2-5 - - TRBV9 CASSYRTGSLQETQYF TGTGCCAGCAGCTACAGAACAGGGAGCCTCCAAGAGACCCAGTACTTC
TRBJ2-1 - - TRBV21-1 CASSFFRARYNEQFF TGTGCCAGCAGCTTCTTTCGGGCTAGATACAATGAGCAGTTCTTC
TRBJ1-1 TRBD1 - TRBV25-1 CASSEQGAGNTEAFF TGTGCCAGCAGTGAACAGGGGGCTGGGAACACTGAAGCTTTCTTT
TRBJ1-2 - once TRBV6-2/TRBV6-3 CASSYVQAASGYTF TGTGCCAGCAGTTACGTACAGGCCGCCTCTGGCTACACCTTC
TRBJ2-7 TRBD1 - TRBV29-1 CSVEPDRGYEQYF TGCAGCGTTGAACCCGACAGGGGCTACGAGCAGTACTTC
TRBJ2-5 - once TRBV28 CASSKHGTGETQYF TGTGCCAGCAGTAAGCATGGGACGGGAGAGACCCAGTACTTC
TRBJ1-3 - once TRBV29-1 CSVAPDTVENTIYF TGCAGCGTTGCCCCTGACACGGTAGAGAACACCATATATTTT
TRBJ2-1 TRBD1 few TRBV7-3 CASSLDRVNEQFF TGTGCCAGCAGCTTAGACAGGGTCAATGAGCAGTTCTTC
TRBJ2-5 - - TRBV20-1 CSARVARTHGETQYF TGCAGTGCTAGGGTGGCTAGAACGCATGGGGAGACCCAGTACTTC
TRBJ1-5 - - TRBV5-6 CASSLRGAASQPQHF TGTGCCAGCAGCTTGCGGGGGGCTGCGAGTCAGCCCCAGCATTTT
TRBJ1-2 TRBD1 - TRBV19 CASRRQGEGYGYTF TGTGCCAGTAGGAGACAGGGGGAAGGGTATGGCTACACCTTC
TRBJ2-1 TRBD2 - TRBV7-2 CASTRTSGIGEQFF TGTGCCAGCACTCGGACTAGCGGCATCGGTGAGCAGTTCTTC